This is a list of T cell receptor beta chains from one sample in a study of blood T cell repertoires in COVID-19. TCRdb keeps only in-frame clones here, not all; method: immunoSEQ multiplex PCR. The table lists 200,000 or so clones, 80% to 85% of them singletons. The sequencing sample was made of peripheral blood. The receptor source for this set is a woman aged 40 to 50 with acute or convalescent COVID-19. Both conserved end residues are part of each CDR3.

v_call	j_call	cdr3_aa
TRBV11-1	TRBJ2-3	CASSLVAASTDTQYF
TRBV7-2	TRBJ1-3	CASSIQGSGGNTIYF
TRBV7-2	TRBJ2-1	CASTRLAGGYNEQFF
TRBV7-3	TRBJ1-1	CASSLTGRQGDAFF
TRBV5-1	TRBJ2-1	CASSLLGSNNEQFF
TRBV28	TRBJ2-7	CASSTHREQYF
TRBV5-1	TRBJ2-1	CASTASGESYNEQFF
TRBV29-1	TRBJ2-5	CSFRTGPQETQYF
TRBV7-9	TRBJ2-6	CASSAGVGANVLTF
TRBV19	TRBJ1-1	CASTQGSGTEAFF
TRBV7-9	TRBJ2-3	CASSSIAGRSTDTQYF
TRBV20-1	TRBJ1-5	CSASRRVSNQPQHF
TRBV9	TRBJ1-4	CASSVGGGGNEKLFF
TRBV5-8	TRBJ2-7	CASSLRDKQYF
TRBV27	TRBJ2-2	CASSFWGQPTGELFF
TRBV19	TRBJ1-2	CASGGRNGYTF
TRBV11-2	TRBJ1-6	CASRYTGQTISPLHF
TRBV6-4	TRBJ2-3	CASSTIAGASDTQYF